This entry lists 13 T cell receptor beta chains sequenced from one sample in a study of Ad26.COV2.S vaccination and SARS-CoV-2 variants. The table came from immunoSEQ multiplex PCR; TCRdb's copy has only in-frame clones and leaves some out. The table includes about 320,000 clones, around 84% detected once. The sample's treatment: roughly 18 received Ad26.COV2.S at low or high dose, single or two shots; about 5 received placebo; per-sample allocation not given. The samples were gathered on day 63 after the first injection of vaccine or placebo. The source material was peripheral blood, sampled in a trial of Ad26.COV2.S vaccine versus placebo. The origin of the receptors is a person between 18 and 60 years old who received the Ad26.COV2.S COVID-19 vaccine or a placebo.

The gene calls are TRBV2 and TRBJ1-6; unclear D gene. Trimming took off 4 bases at V and 7 bases at J, with 14 bases between the two ends. CDR1 SNHLY and CDR2 FYNNEI come from the germline V gene. The length of the CDR3 is 15 residues. The DNA for the CDR3 is TGTGCCAGCAGTGTGTCGGATCCGCAAAATTCACCCCTCCACTTT. Translation: CASSVSDPQNSPLHF.

The chain is built from TRBV6-6 and TRBJ1-2, with TRBD1 as a possible D gene (5 bases). This CDR3 has 13 residues. Trimming stripped 2 bases from V and 3 bases from J, with 7 bases between. Germline CDR1 and CDR2: MNHNY and SVGAGI (reference sequence). Here the CDR3 reads CASSYGTDYGYTF. The CDR3 bases are TGTGCCAGCAGTTACGGGACCGACTATGGCTACACCTTC.

The rearrangement links TRBV7-9 to TRBJ1-3; unclear D gene. Germline V gives CDR1 SEHNR, CDR2 FQNEAQ (reference sequence). The CDR3 is 14 amino acids. V was clipped by 4 bases and J by 0 bases, with 7 bases between them. The CDR3 here is CASSSPFSGNTIYF. Here the CDR3 DNA reads TGTGCCAGCAGCTCCCCCTTCTCTGGAAACACCATATATTTT.

This clone was detected once. The same CDR3 arises from other DNA sequences in this sample as well. The chain is built from TRBV7-9 and TRBJ2-1; D might be TRBD2 (5 bases). This CDR3 comprises 13 residues. V was shortened by 1 base and J by 7 bases, with 8 bases between the two germline ends. The germline V gene encodes CDR1 SEHNR and CDR2 FQNEAQ (reference sequence). CDR3 in DNA: TGTGCCAGCAGCTTAGTAGGCGGGAATGAGCAGTTCTTC. Residues: CASSLVGGNEQFF.

This rearrangement joins TRBV5-1 to TRBJ1-4; D gene ambiguous. CDR3 size: 11 residues. CDR1 and CDR2 from the germline V gene are SGHRS and YFSETQ. Trimming took off 2 bases at V and 4 bases at J, with 0 bases between the two ends. The CDR3 here is CASSFNEKLFF. The DNA of the CDR3 is TGCGCCAGCAGCTTTAATGAAAAACTGTTTTTT.

The rearrangement uses TRBV25-1 and TRBJ2-3, with 8 bases aligning to TRBD2. Looked up from germline, CDR1 is MGHDK and CDR2 is SYGVNS. The CDR3 length is 18 residues. The trim removed 2 bases at V and 4 bases at J, leaving 14 bases unmatched. Written as DNA, the CDR3 is TGTGCCAGCAGTGAAAACCCAGGCGGGACTAGATCTGCAGATACGCAGTATTTT. Protein product: CASSENPGGTRSADTQYF.

V gene TRBV21-1 combines with J gene TRBJ2-2; TRBD1 is the table's D call, not checked against the DNA. TRBV21-1 is shown as a pseudogene. CDR3 size: 18 residues. CDR3 DNA sequence: TGTGCCAGCAGCAAAATCGCCCCCACAGGGGAGGACACCGGGGAGCTGTTTTTT. The encoded protein is CASSKIAPTGEDTGELFF.

The chain has TRBV20-1 and TRBJ2-5; the D gene could be TRBD1 or TRBD2 (5 bases each). Trimming shortened V by 4 bases and J by 7 bases, and 19 bases separated the two germline ends. The length of the CDR3 is 14 residues. Germline V gives CDR1 DFQATT, CDR2 SNEGSKA (reference sequence). The CDR3 DNA reads as TGCAGTGCTAATGAGGGGCACCCCTGGTCGACCCAGTACTTC. The encoded protein is CSANEGHPWSTQYF.

The rearrangement joins TRBV20-1 to TRBJ1-1; tentative D call: TRBD1 (6 bases). There are 11 residues in the CDR3. V dropped 2 bases and J dropped 8 bases, with 9 bases sitting between them. Germline V gives CDR1 DFQATT, CDR2 SNEGSKA (reference sequence). CDR3 residues: CSARRGEEAFF. Here the CDR3 DNA reads TGCAGTGCTAGAAGGGGGGAGGAAGCTTTCTTT.

The chain joins TRBV6-2 or TRBV6-3 to TRBJ2-7; unclear D gene. CDR3 length: 14 residues. Trimming took off 0 bases at V and 5 bases at J, with 11 bases between the two ends. CDR1 and CDR2 (germline): MNHEY, SVGEGT. In DNA, the CDR3 is TGTGCCAGCAGTTACTCCCTAACCTTGAACGAGCAGTACTTC. It specifies CASSYSLTLNEQYF.

The chain has TRBV19 and TRBJ2-3; 9 bases match TRBD2. Germline loops: CDR1 LNHDA, CDR2 SQIVND (reference sequence). This CDR3 is built from 15 residues. V trimming: 5 bases; J trimming: 9 bases; junction bases outside the gene matches: 12. The CDR3: CASSDNSGGVGTQYF. CDR3 in DNA: TGTGCCAGTAGTGACAATAGCGGGGGAGTTGGGACGCAGTATTTT. The whole variable domain, filled in from reference TRBV19 and TRBJ2-3, reads DGGITQSPKYLFRKEGQNVTLSCEQNLNHDAMYWYRQDPGQGLRLIYYSQIVNDFQKGDIAEGYSVSREKKESFPLTVTSAQKNPTAFYLCASSDNSGGVGTQYFGPGTRLTVL.

The V gene is TRBV5-6, the J gene TRBJ1-5; D gene ambiguous. V shed 4 bases and J shed 5 bases, with 7 bases lying between them. The germline gives CDR1 SGHDT, CDR2 YYEEEE. The CDR3 extends over 12 amino acids. The CDR3 loop is CASSLQDQPQHF. CDR3 sequence (DNA): TGTGCCAGCAGCCTTCAAGATCAGCCCCAGCATTTT.

The chain carries TRBV6-5 and TRBJ2-7; a possible D gene is TRBD1 (6 bases). Per germline, CDR1 MNHEY and CDR2 SVGAGI. This CDR3 comprises 15 residues. The germline V and J ends were trimmed by 4 bases and 3 bases, with 16 bases remaining between them. The DNA for the CDR3 is TGTGCCAGCAGTTTCGGACAGACCTGGGTCTACGAGCAGTACTTC. Translation: CASSFGQTWVYEQYF.